This T cell receptor (beta chain) was sequenced in a study of identical twins' blood T cells. Overall study: Some 50 million reads covered roughly 6 alpha-chain and roughly 6 beta-chain libraries.

Each TCR cDNA library carried sample-specific barcodes on both ends. TCRdb re-called the 5' RACE reads with MiXCR, one entry per CDR3 protein. The sample yields 300,000 to 450,000 distinct CDR3 sequences, over 25% seen once. The CDR3 contains 13 residues. Germline lookup yields CDR1 DFQATT and CDR2 SNEGSKA (reference sequence). V lost 4 bases, J lost 2 bases, and 11 bases lay in between. This receptor was obtained from a woman aged 18 to 50 in good health. This chain links TRBV20-1 with TRBJ1-2; D perhaps matches TRBD1 (5 bases). Input material: PBMCs. The CDR3 protein is CSANSQGNYGYTF. CDR3 coding DNA: TGCAGTGCTAATTCGCAGGGCAACTATGGCTACACCTTC.